This T cell receptor (beta chain) was recorded in a study of blood T cell repertoires in COVID-19. About the research overall: PBMCs, B-cell-depleted T cells, or T cells provided the cDNA or gDNA that made up the material.

Original analysis: For nucleated cells, counts were estimated from reference gene primer amplification. The method was immunoSEQ multiplex PCR; TCRdb's version includes in-frame clones alone and lacks a portion of them. V, J and clone size derive from that table, while D and trimming were established from the DNA sequence. This table has hundreds of thousands of clones, roughly 90% appearing once. Participant ages covered roughly 18 to 89 years across around 25 US areas. Clinical history reported by participants formed the basis on which cohorts were assigned. The receptor comes from a young woman with acute COVID-19. The sequenced sample was PBMCs or T cells enriched from blood (not recorded which).

The CDR3 reads CASSPASGGDTQYF. Written as DNA, the CDR3 is TGTGCCAGCAGTCCGGCTAGCGGGGGAGATACGCAGTATTTT. The chain has TRBV2 and TRBJ2-3; TRBD2 matches 10 bases. Germline V CDR1 and CDR2: SNHLY, FYNNEI. The CDR3 is 14 residues long. V shed 5 bases, J shed 5 bases, and the junction held 4 bases outside the gene matches.